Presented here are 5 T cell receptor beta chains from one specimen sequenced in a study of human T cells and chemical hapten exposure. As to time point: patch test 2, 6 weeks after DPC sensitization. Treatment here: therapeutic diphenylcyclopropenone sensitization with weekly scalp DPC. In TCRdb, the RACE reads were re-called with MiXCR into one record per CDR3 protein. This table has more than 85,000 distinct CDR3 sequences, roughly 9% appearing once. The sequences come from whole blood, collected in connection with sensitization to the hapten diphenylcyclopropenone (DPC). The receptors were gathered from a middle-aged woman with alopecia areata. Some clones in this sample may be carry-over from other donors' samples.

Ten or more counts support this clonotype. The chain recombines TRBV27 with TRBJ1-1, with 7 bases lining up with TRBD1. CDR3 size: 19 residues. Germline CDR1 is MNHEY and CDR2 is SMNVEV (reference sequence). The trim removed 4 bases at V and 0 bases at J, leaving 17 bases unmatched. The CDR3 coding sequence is TGTGCCAGCAGTTCGTACCCACAGGGGCTAGACGTCATGAACACTGAAGCTTTCTTT. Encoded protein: CASSSYPQGLDVMNTEAFF.

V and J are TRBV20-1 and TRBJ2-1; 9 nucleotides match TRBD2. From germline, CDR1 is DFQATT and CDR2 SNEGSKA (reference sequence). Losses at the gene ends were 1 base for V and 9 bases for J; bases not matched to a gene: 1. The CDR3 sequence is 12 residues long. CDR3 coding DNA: TGCAGTGCTAGAGTAGCGGGGGCTGAGCAGTTCTTC. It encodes CSARVAGAEQFF.

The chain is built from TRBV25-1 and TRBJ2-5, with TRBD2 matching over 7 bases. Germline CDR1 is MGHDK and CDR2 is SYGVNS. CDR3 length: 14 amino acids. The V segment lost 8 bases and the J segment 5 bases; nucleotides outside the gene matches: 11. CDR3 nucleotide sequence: TGTGCCAGCGGGGGAAGCGGGGCCGGTGAGACCCAGTACTTC. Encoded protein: CASGGSGAGETQYF.

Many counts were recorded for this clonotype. The CDR3 DNA is TGTGCCAGCAGCCCTCTGCCCACTGAAGCTTTCTTT. This encodes CASSPLPTEAFF. The gene calls are TRBV7-8 and TRBJ1-1; D is ambiguous. CDR1 and CDR2 from the germline V gene are SGHVS and FQNEAQ. V lost 5 bases and J lost 4, with 8 bases in between. The CDR3 covers 12 residues.

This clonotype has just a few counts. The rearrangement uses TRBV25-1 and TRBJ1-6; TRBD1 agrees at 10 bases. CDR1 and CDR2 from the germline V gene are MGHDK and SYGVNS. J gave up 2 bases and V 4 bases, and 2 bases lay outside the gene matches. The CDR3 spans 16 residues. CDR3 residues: CASSGQGATYNSPLHF. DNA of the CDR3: TGTGCCAGCAGTGGACAGGGGGCGACCTATAATTCACCCCTCCACTTT.